This T cell receptor beta chain was obtained from a study of tumor and adjacent non-tumor tissue in lung cancer. Study overall: The cohort had about a dozen adenocarcinoma, a couple of squamous cell and 1 small cell patients.

A modified ARM-PCR protocol with three rounds of nested PCR amplified TCRbeta. From the multiplex PCR reads, TCRdb called clonotypes with MiXCR, one entry per CDR3 protein. This sample has more than 45,000 distinct CDR3 sequences; under 75% occur once, and the top ten carry over 25%. Whole-study results and caveats: In normal lung, the top 100 clones were significantly more dominant than in tumor.

The germline CDR1 and CDR2 sequences are MDHEN and SYDVKM. Trimming at V came to 6 bases and at J to 7 bases, leaving 11 bases not matched to a gene. This CDR3 has 15 residues. This sample's RNA came from whole unsorted tissue. The normal lung tissue was taken more than 3 cm from the tumor edge. In its sample, this clonotype was seen many times. What it binds is unknown. This TCR derives from a woman in her 70s with non-small cell lung cancer. This chain uses TRBV28 with TRBJ2-7, with 11 bases aligning to TRBD1. Sequencing was performed on distant non-tumor lung tissue. CDR3 protein: CASSRTGTGGWEQYF. The CDR3 nucleotides are TGTGCCAGCAGCAGAACCGGGACAGGGGGTTGGGAGCAGTACTTC.